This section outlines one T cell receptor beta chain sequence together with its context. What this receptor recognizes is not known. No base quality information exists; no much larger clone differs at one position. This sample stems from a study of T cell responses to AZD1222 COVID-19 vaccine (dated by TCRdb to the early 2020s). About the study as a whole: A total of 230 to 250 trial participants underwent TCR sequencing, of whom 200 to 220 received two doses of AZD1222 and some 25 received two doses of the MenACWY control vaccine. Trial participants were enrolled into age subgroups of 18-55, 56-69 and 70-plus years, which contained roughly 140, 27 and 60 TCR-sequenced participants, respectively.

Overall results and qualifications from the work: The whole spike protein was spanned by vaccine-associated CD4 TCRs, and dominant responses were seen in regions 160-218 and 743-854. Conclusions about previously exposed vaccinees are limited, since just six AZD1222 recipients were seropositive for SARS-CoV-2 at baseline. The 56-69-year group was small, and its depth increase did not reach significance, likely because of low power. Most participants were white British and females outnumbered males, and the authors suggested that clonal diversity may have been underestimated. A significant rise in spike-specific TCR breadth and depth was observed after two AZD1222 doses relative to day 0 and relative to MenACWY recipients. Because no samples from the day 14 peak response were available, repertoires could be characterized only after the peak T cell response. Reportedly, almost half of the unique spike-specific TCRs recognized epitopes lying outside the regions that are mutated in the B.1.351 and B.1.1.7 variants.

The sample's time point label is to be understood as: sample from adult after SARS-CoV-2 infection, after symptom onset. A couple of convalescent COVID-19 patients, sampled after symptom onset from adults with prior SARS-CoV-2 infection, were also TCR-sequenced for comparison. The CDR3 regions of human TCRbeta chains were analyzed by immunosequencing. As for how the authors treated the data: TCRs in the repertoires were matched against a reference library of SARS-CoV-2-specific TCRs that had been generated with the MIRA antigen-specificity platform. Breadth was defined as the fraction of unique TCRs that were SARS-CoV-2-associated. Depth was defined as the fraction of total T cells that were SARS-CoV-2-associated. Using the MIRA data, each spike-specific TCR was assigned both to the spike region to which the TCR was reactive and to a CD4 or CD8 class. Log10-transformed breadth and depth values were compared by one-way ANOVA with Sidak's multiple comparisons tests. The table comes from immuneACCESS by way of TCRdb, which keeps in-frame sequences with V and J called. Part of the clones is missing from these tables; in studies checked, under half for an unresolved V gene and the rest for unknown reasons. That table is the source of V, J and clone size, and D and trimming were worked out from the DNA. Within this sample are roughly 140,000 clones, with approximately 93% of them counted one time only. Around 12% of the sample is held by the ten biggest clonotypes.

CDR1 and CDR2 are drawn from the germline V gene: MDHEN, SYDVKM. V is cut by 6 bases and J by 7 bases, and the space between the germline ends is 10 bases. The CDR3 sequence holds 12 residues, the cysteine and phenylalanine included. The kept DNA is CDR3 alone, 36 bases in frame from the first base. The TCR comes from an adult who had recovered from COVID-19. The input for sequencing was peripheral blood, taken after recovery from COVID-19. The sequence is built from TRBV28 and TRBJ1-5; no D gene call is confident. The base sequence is TGTGCCAGCAGCCAGGTCCCGCAGCCCCAGCATTTT. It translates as CASSQVPQPQHF.